Presented here are 18 T cell receptor beta chains from one specimen sequenced in a study of neoadjuvant nivolumab and ipilimumab in lung cancer. Sequenced by immunoSEQ multiplex PCR; TCRdb stores in-frame clones only, minus some. The data contain 25,000 to 35,000 clones, roughly 90% of them seen just once; the ten biggest clones take up under 2.5%. The specimen comprised peripheral blood, sampled after neoadjuvant nivolumab, alone or with ipilimumab, at or shortly before surgery. These receptor sequences come from an adult with non-small cell lung cancer.

The gene calls are TRBV5-1 and TRBJ2-1; D is undetermined. The CDR3 extends over 14 amino acids. Trimming pared 5 bases from V and 4 bases from J, leaving 13 bases between. Germline V gene data show CDR1 as SGHRS and CDR2 as YFSETQ. The CDR3 sequence: CASSATNDYNEQFF. DNA of the CDR3: TGCGCCAGCAGTGCTACGAACGATTACAATGAGCAGTTCTTC.

In DNA, the CDR3 is TGTGCCAGTAGTATAGTCGGGGTGAAGTTCTTC. Translation: CASSIVGVKFF. This chain uses TRBV19 with TRBJ2-1; TRBD2 is a possible D gene (5 bases). The V end lost 1 base, the J end lost 14 bases, and 9 bases lay between the germline ends. Germline V gives CDR1 LNHDA, CDR2 SQIVND (reference sequence). This CDR3 is 11 amino acids long.

This clone was picked up one time. Because the CDR3's place on the DNA is in doubt, the DNA is left out and the CDR3 is given as listed by TCRdb. This chain joins TRBV14 and TRBJ2-2; the table's D gene call, TRBD2, was not cross checked with the DNA. Germline V gives CDR1 SGHDN, CDR2 FVKESK. The CDR3 has 18 amino acids, counting both end residues. This CDR3 reads CASSHRLRARGSTGELFF.

The chain employs TRBV5-6 and TRBJ2-5, with a tentative D call TRBD2 (5 bases). Germline values: CDR1 SGHDT, CDR2 YYEEEE. V dropped 3 bases and J dropped 5 bases, with 11 bases sitting between them. The CDR3 is 13 amino acids. The CDR3 protein is CASSSGGWETQYF. The CDR3 bases are TGTGCCAGCAGCTCCGGAGGCTGGGAGACCCAGTACTTC.

This rearrangement joins TRBV27 to TRBJ1-1; TRBD1 aligns across 7 bases. V shed 4 bases, J shed 5 bases, and the junction held 7 bases outside the gene matches. Germline V gene data show CDR1 as MNHEY and CDR2 as SMNVEV (reference sequence). CDR3 length: 14 amino acids. The CDR3 here is CASSSDRVITEAFF. CDR3 sequence (DNA): TGTGCCAGCAGTTCAGACAGGGTTATAACTGAAGCTTTCTTT.

This rearrangement joins TRBV25-1 to TRBJ1-2; tentative D call: TRBD1 (5 bases). The V and J ends lost 6 bases and 5 bases respectively, with 16 bases between them. This CDR3 is built from 14 residues. The V gene's germline CDR1 is MGHDK and CDR2 SYGVNS. CDR3 sequence reads: CASSAAGTAYGYTF. In nucleotides, the CDR3 is TGTGCCAGCAGCGCTGCCGGGACTGCATATGGCTACACCTTC.

CDR3 nucleotides: TGTGCCAGTAGTACTCCGGCCCCATCCAGCTATGGCTACACCTTC. Encoded protein: CASSTPAPSSYGYTF. The chain joins TRBV19 to TRBJ1-2; unclear D gene. CDR3 length: 15 amino acids. CDR1 and CDR2 from the germline V gene are LNHDA and SQIVND (reference sequence). Trimming shortened V by 4 bases and J by 4 bases, and 16 bases separated the two germline ends.

The chain has TRBV19 and TRBJ2-7, with 7 bases aligning to TRBD1. This CDR3 has 14 amino acids. J was trimmed by 0 bases and V by 5 bases; bases with no gene match: 4. Germline-derived CDR1 and CDR2 are LNHDA and SQIVND (reference sequence). In DNA, the CDR3 is TGTGCCAGTAGTGTGACAGGGCTCTCCTACGAGCAGTACTTC. Translation: CASSVTGLSYEQYF. The variable domain in full, completed from reference TRBV19 and TRBJ2-7, reads DGGITQSPKYLFRKEGQNVTLSCEQNLNHDAMYWYRQDPGQGLRLIYYSQIVNDFQKGDIAEGYSVSREKKESFPLTVTSAQKNPTAFYLCASSVTGLSYEQYFGPGTRLTVT.

V gene TRBV5-1 combines with J gene TRBJ2-3, with TRBD2 matching 7 bases. The V gene end was trimmed by 5 bases and the J gene end by 2 bases; junction bases not matched to a gene: 11. CDR1 is SGHRS and CDR2 is YFSETQ in the germline V gene. The CDR3 sequence is 16 residues long. DNA for the CDR3: TGCGCCAGCAGTATACAAGCGGGGTCATTCACAGATACGCAGTATTTT. Encoded protein: CASSIQAGSFTDTQYF.

The CDR3 nucleotides are TGTGCCACCAGCAGACTGGGACAGAACTACGAGCAGTACTTC. Amino acid sequence: CATSRLGQNYEQYF. The J gene is TRBJ2-7, the V gene TRBV15; 7 positions match TRBD1. Germline lookup yields CDR1 LNHNV and CDR2 YYDKDF (reference sequence). The CDR3 runs 14 residues. V lost 2 bases and J lost 3; bases outside the gene matches: 4.

V gene TRBV19 combines with J gene TRBJ2-1; the D gene could be TRBD1 or TRBD2 (6 bases each). The V end lost 5 bases, the J end lost 14 bases, and 19 bases lay between the germline ends. This CDR3 has 13 amino acids. Germline V gives CDR1 LNHDA, CDR2 SQIVND (reference sequence). The CDR3: CASSSHEGGREFF. CDR3 bases: TGTGCCAGTAGTTCTCATGAGGGGGGACGGGAGTTCTTC.

DNA of the CDR3: TGTGCCAGCAGCCAAGTGAGCTACGAGCAGTACTTC. This sequence encodes CASSQVSYEQYF. The chain couples TRBV14 to TRBJ2-7; D call uncertain. The CDR3 has 12 residues. V was trimmed by 1 base and J by 3 bases, leaving 4 bases between them. From germline, CDR1 is SGHDN and CDR2 FVKESK. Full variable domain (missing parts from reference TRBV14 and TRBJ2-7): EAGVTQFPSHSVIEKGQTVTLRCDPISGHDNLYWYRRVMGKEIKFLLHFVKESKQDESGMPNNRFLAERTGGTYSTLKVQPAELEDSGVYFCASSQVSYEQYFGPGTRLTVT.

CDR3 sequence reads: CASSLNRGQNTGELFF. The CDR3 bases are TGTGCCAGCAGCTTAAACAGGGGGCAAAACACCGGGGAGCTGTTTTTT. The chain joins TRBV7-3 to TRBJ2-2; 9 bases align to TRBD1. Germline-derived CDR1 and CDR2 are SGHTA and FQGTGA. V was clipped by 1 base and J by 2 bases; unmatched bases: 2. The CDR3 extends over 16 amino acids.

A single count supports this clone. J is TRBJ1-5 and V is TRBV2; TRBD1 matches 7 bases. CDR3 size: 15 residues. V gave up 6 bases and J gave up 1 base; unmatched junction bases: 6. Germline CDR1 SNHLY, CDR2 FYNNEI. In DNA form, the CDR3 reads TGTGCCAGCAGGGGGGACAGCAGGAGCAATCAGCCCCAGCATTTT. It encodes CASRGDSRSNQPQHF. The whole variable domain, remainder taken from reference TRBV2 and TRBJ1-5, is EPEVTQTPSHQVTQMGQEVILRCVPISNHLYFYWYRQILGQKVEFLVSFYNNEISEKSEIFDDQFSVERPDGSNFTLKIRSTKLEDSAMYFCASRGDSRSNQPQHFGDGTRLSIL.

The chain couples TRBV11-2 to TRBJ1-2, with 7 bases aligning to TRBD1. The germline V gene encodes CDR1 SGHAT and CDR2 FQNNGV. CDR3 length: 16 amino acids. The ends lost 0 bases at V and 8 bases at J; junction bases unmatched: 12. The CDR3: CASSLDWDTGVRGYTF. The CDR3 nucleotides read TGTGCCAGCAGCTTAGATTGGGACACAGGGGTTCGAGGCTACACCTTC.

This clone occurred once. The CDR3 reads CASSYSERTEAFF. The CDR3 region has the DNA TGTGCCAGCAGTTACTCAGAGAGAACTGAAGCTTTCTTT. The V call is TRBV6-6, the J call TRBJ1-1, with D uncertain. V was trimmed by 0 bases and J by 5 bases, leaving 7 bases between them. The CDR3 consists of 13 residues. Germline V gene data show CDR1 as MNHNY and CDR2 as SVGAGI (reference sequence).

The V call is TRBV5-1, the J call TRBJ1-2; TRBD1 might be the D (5 bases). Per the germline V gene, CDR1 is SGHRS and CDR2 is YFSETQ. V lost 0 bases to trimming and J lost 2 bases, with 14 bases between them. This CDR3 has 16 amino acids. The CDR3 DNA reads as TGCGCCAGCAGCTTGGAAGTTTTTGGGGGGAACTATGGCTACACCTTC. Encoded protein: CASSLEVFGGNYGYTF.

The chain joins TRBV2 to TRBJ1-5; D is perhaps TRBD1 (6 bases). The CDR3 consists of 13 residues. The V end was cut by 8 bases, the J end by 6 bases, with 14 bases between. The germline V gene has CDR1 SNHLY and CDR2 FYNNEI. The chain's CDR3 is CASGPTGSQPQHF. As DNA, the CDR3 is TGTGCCAGCGGCCCTACAGGGTCTCAGCCCCAGCATTTT.